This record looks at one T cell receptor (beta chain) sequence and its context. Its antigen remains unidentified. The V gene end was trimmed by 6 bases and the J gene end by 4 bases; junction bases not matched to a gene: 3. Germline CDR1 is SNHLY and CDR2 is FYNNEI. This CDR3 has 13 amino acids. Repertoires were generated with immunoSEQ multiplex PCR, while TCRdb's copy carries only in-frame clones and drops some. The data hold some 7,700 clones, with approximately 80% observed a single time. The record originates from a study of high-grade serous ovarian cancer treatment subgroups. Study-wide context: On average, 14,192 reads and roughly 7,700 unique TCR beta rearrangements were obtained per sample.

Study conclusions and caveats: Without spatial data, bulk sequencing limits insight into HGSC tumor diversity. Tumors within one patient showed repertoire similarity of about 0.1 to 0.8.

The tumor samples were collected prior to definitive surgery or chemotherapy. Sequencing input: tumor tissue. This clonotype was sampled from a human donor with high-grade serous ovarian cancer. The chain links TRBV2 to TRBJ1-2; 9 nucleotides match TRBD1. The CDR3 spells CASRGTGPYGYTF. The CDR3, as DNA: TGTGCCAGCAGGGGGACAGGGCCCTATGGCTACACCTTC.